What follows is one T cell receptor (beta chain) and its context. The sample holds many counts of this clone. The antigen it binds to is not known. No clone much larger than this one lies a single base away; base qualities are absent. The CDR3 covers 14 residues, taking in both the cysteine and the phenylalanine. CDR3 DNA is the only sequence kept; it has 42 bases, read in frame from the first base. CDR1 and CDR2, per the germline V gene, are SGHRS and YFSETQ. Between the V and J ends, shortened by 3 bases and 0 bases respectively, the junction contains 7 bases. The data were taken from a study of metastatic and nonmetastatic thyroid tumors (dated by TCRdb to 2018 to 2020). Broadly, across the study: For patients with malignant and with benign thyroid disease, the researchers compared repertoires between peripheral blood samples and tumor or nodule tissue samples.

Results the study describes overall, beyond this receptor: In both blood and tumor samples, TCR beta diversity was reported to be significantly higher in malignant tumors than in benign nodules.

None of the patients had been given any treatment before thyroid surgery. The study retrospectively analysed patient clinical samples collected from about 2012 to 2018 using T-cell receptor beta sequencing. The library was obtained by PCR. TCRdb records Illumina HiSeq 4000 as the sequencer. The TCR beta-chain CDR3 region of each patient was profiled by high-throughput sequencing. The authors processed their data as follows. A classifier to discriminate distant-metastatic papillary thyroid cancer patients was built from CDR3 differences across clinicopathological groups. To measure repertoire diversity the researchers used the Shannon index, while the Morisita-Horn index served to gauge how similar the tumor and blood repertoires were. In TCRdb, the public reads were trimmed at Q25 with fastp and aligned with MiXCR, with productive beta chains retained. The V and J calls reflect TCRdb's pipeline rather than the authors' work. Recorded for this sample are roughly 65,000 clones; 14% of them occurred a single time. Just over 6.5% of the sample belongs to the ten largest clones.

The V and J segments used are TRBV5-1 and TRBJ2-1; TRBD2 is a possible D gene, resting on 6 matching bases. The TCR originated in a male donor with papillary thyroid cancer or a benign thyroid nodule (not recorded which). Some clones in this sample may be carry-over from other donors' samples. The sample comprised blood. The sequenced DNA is TGCGCCAGCAGCTCGGACTACTCCTACAATGAGCAGTTCTTC. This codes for CASSSDYSYNEQFF.